The next 21 T cell receptor beta chains were all read from a single sample in a study of blood T cell repertoires in COVID-19. Produced via immunoSEQ multiplex PCR; TCRdb's table is partial and in-frame only. The top ten hold more than 1.5% of the sample, which has over 90,000 clones, over 85% seen once. The sequenced sample was peripheral blood. The origin of the receptors is a woman between 50 and 59 years old with COVID-19, enrolled during active disease.

This clone appeared a single time. The CDR3 DNA sequence: TGTGCCAGCAGCTTGAGGGGGTTCTATGGCTACACCTTC. Its protein is CASSLRGFYGYTF. The chain recombines TRBV7-2 with TRBJ1-2, with D tentatively TRBD1 (6 bases). V gave up 3 bases and J gave up 4 bases, with 9 bases separating them. Germline V gene data show CDR1 as SGHTA and CDR2 as FQGNSA. The CDR3 sequence is 13 residues long. The variable domain in full, completed from reference TRBV7-2 and TRBJ1-2, reads GAGVSQSPSNKVTEKGKDVELRCDPISGHTALYWYRQSLGQGLEFLIYFQGNSAPDKSGLPSDRFSAERTGGSVSTLTIQRTQQEDSAVYLCASSLRGFYGYTFGSGTRLTVV.

The chain's CDR3 is CASSQEWSGTDTQYF. In DNA, the CDR3 is TGCGCCAGCAGCCAAGAGTGGTCGGGGACAGATACGCAGTATTTT. The chain employs TRBV4-1 and TRBJ2-3; possibly TRBD2 for D (5 bases). The CDR3 length is 15 residues. Germline CDR1 is MGHRA and CDR2 is YSYEKL. Trimming shortened V by 0 bases and J by 3 bases, and 10 bases separated the two germline ends.

V is TRBV15 and J is TRBJ1-1; D may be TRBD1 (6 bases). This CDR3 comprises 13 residues. V was clipped by 5 bases and J by 4 bases, with 11 bases between them. CDR1 and CDR2 (germline): LNHNV, YYDKDF (reference sequence). Here the CDR3 reads CATSLKGVTEAFF. The CDR3 DNA reads as TGTGCCACCAGCTTGAAGGGGGTCACTGAAGCTTTCTTT.

This chain connects TRBV11-1 to TRBJ2-2; 7 bases align to TRBD1. Germline V gene lookup returns CDR1 SGHAT and CDR2 FQDESV (reference sequence). Germline trimming cut 2 bases from V and 6 bases from J; bases unmatched to any gene: 3. The CDR3 runs 14 residues. The CDR3 reads CASSLKGGPGELFF. CDR3 nucleotides: TGTGCCAGCAGCTTAAAAGGGGGCCCCGGGGAGCTGTTTTTT.

J is TRBJ2-7 and V is TRBV18, with TRBD2 identical over 7 bases. Trimming at V came to 3 bases and at J to 2 bases, leaving 4 bases not matched to a gene. The CDR3 totals 14 residues. CDR1 is KGHSH, CDR2 LQKENI, per germline. CDR3 amino acids: CASSPRGGAYEQYV. In DNA form, the CDR3 reads TGTGCCAGCTCACCCCGGGGAGGGGCCTACGAGCAGTACGTC.

This clone was seen more than once but under ten times. The chain employs TRBV2 and TRBJ1-4; no firm D call. Germline V CDR1 and CDR2: SNHLY, FYNNEI. V lost 6 bases, J lost 0 bases, and 11 bases lay in between. The CDR3 contains 15 residues. In DNA, the CDR3 is TGTGCCAGCAGGAGTACAGTTGCAACTAATGAAAAACTGTTTTTT. This translates into CASRSTVATNEKLFF.

This clone has just one count. The rearrangement links TRBV7-9 to TRBJ1-1; D gene ambiguous. Trimming took 3 bases from V and 5 from J, leaving 13 bases between them. The germline CDR1 and CDR2 sequences are SEHNR and FQNEAQ (reference sequence). The CDR3 has 14 residues. The CDR3 protein is CASSLQDSWTEAFF. The CDR3 DNA reads TGTGCCAGCAGCTTGCAAGACTCTTGGACTGAAGCTTTCTTT. The variable domain in full, completed from reference TRBV7-9 and TRBJ1-1, reads DTGVSQNPRHKITKRGQNVTFRCDPISEHNRLYWYRQTLGQGPEFLTYFQNEAQLEKSRLLSDRFSAERPKGSFSTLEIQRTEQGDSAMYLCASSLQDSWTEAFFGQGTRLTVV.

The chain carries TRBV5-1 and TRBJ2-3, with 13 bases lining up with TRBD2. The CDR3 is 15 residues long. J lost 4 bases, V lost 2 bases, and 1 base had no gene match. Germline V gives CDR1 SGHRS, CDR2 YFSETQ. The CDR3 loop reads CASSFTSGGADTQYF. In DNA, the CDR3 is TGCGCCAGCAGCTTCACTAGCGGGGGGGCAGATACGCAGTATTTT.

The chain's CDR3 is CASEAGNPSSGGYTF. In nucleotides, the CDR3 is TGCGCCAGCGAGGCAGGGAACCCCTCCTCGGGTGGCTACACCTTC. The chain is built from TRBV5-1 and TRBJ1-2; D may be TRBD1 (5 bases). The CDR3 is made up of 15 amino acids. Looked up from germline, CDR1 is SGHRS and CDR2 is YFSETQ. V gave up 7 bases and J gave up 7 bases, with 23 bases separating them.

J is TRBJ2-7 and V is TRBV19, with 9 positions matching TRBD1. The CDR3 is made up of 16 amino acids. CDR1 is LNHDA, CDR2 SQIVND, per germline (reference sequence). Losses at the gene ends were 5 bases for V and 1 base for J; bases not matched to a gene: 9. The CDR3 nucleotides are TGTGCCAGTAGTTCCCTTCCGGGACAGGGTTCCTACGAGCAGTACTTC. It is translated as CASSSLPGQGSYEQYF.

The chain couples TRBV11-3 to TRBJ1-1; the D is unclear. This CDR3 comprises 13 residues. Germline V CDR1 and CDR2: SGHNT, YENEEA. V gave up 9 bases and J gave up 4 bases, with 15 bases separating them. The CDR3 spells CASGLRGSTEAFF. CDR3 in DNA: TGTGCCAGTGGTCTCCGAGGCTCCACTGAAGCTTTCTTT.

The chain uses TRBV3-1 (or the pseudogene TRBV3-2) and TRBJ2-3; 11 bases map to TRBD2. CDR1 is LGHDT and CDR2 is YNNKEL in the germline V gene (reference sequence). The CDR3 runs 16 residues. Trimming at V came to 1 base and at J to 5 bases, leaving 5 bases not matched to a gene. The CDR3 region is CASSQVPSGGQDTQYF. The CDR3 nucleotides read TGTGCCAGCAGCCAAGTGCCTAGCGGGGGGCAAGATACGCAGTATTTT.

The chain joins TRBV3-1 (or the pseudogene TRBV3-2) to TRBJ1-3; D remains ambiguous. V shed 4 bases and J shed 12 bases, with 22 bases lying between them. This CDR3 contains 15 residues. In germline, CDR1 is LGHDT, CDR2 YNNKEL (reference sequence). The CDR3 sequence is CASSPTQRSSGGIYF. CDR3 in DNA: TGTGCCAGCAGCCCGACCCAAAGGTCCAGCGGCGGCATATATTTT.

The chain uses TRBV7-8 and TRBJ2-1; 9 positions match TRBD2. V dropped 1 base and J dropped 7; count of bases not matched to a gene: 5. Germline V CDR1 and CDR2: SGHVS, FQNEAQ. The CDR3 totals 15 residues. The CDR3 loop reads CASSLGAGGINEQFF. Here the CDR3 DNA reads TGTGCCAGCAGCTTAGGGGCGGGGGGGATTAATGAGCAGTTCTTC.

This chain connects TRBV9 to TRBJ1-2; 7 bases agree with TRBD1. This CDR3 spans 15 amino acids. V lost 0 bases to trimming and J lost 4 bases; unmatched junction nucleotides: 6. CDR1 and CDR2 (germline): SGDLS, YYNGEE. CDR3 sequence: CASSVEGDRSYGYTF. The CDR3 DNA reads TGTGCCAGCAGCGTAGAGGGGGACAGATCCTATGGCTACACCTTC.

This chain joins TRBV19 and TRBJ1-2, with D maybe TRBD1 (5 bases). CDR3 size: 13 residues. In germline, CDR1 is LNHDA, CDR2 SQIVND (reference sequence). V shed 10 bases and J shed 3 bases, with 15 bases lying between them. The CDR3 spells CATTTDAYYGYTF. The DNA for the CDR3 is TGTGCCACCACGACAGACGCCTACTATGGCTACACCTTC.

Here the CDR3 reads CASSLRRGSSSYNEQFF. CDR3 bases: TGTGCCAGCAGTTTACGGCGGGGGTCAAGCTCCTACAATGAGCAGTTCTTC. V gene TRBV27 combines with J gene TRBJ2-1; 7 bases are shared with TRBD2. From germline, CDR1 is MNHEY and CDR2 SMNVEV (reference sequence). V shed 2 bases, J shed 0 bases, and the junction held 7 bases outside the gene matches. The CDR3 loop spans 17 amino acids.

The chain combines TRBV29-1 with TRBJ1-4, with a tentative D call TRBD1 (6 bases). The CDR3 has 15 residues. Trimming took 5 bases from V and 1 from J, leaving 14 bases between them. Germline CDR1 SQVTM, CDR2 ANQGSEA. This chain's CDR3 is CSVLEGGITNEKLFF. In DNA form, the CDR3 reads TGCAGCGTTCTTGAGGGGGGGATAACTAATGAAAAACTGTTTTTT.

Only one count was recorded for this clone. In DNA, the CDR3 is TGTGCCACCAGCAGAGTTCGGGTGGGCACTGAAGCTTTCTTT. It specifies CATSRVRVGTEAFF. The genes are TRBV15 and TRBJ1-1; D is uncertain. V was pared by 1 base and J by 4 bases, with 10 bases between. Germline-derived CDR1 and CDR2 are LNHNV and YYDKDF (reference sequence). CDR3 length equals 14 residues.

The chain joins TRBV19 to TRBJ1-2; D call uncertain. Germline V lookup: CDR1 LNHDA, CDR2 SQIVND (reference sequence). The CDR3 is made up of 14 amino acids. Trimming took off 7 bases at V and 4 bases at J, with 16 bases between the two ends. DNA for the CDR3: TGTGCCAGTACCGTCGCGGGAACGGGCTATGGCTACACCTTC. As protein: CASTVAGTGYGYTF.

The chain joins TRBV29-1 to TRBJ1-2; 8 bases map to TRBD1. The CDR3 has 13 residues. J lost 4 bases, V lost 6 bases, and 7 bases had no gene match. Germline-derived CDR1 and CDR2 are SQVTM and ANQGSEA. The CDR3 bases are TGCAGCGTCTTGACAGGGGAGGGCTATGGCTACACCTTC. It codes for CSVLTGEGYGYTF.